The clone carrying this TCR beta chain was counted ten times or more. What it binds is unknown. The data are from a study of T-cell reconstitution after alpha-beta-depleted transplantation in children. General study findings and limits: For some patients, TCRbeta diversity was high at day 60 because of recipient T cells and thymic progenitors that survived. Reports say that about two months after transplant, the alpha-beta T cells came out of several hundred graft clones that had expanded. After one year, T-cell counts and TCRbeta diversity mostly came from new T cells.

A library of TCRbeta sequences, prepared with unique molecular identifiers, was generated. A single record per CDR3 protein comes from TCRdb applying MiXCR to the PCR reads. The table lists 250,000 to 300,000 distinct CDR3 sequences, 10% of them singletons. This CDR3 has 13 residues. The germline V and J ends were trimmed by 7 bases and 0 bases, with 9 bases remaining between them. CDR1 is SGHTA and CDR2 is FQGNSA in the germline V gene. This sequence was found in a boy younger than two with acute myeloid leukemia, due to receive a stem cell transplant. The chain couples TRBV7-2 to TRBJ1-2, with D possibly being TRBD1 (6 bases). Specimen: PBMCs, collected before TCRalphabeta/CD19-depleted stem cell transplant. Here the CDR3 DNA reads TGTGCCAGCAACGCAGGGGCTAACTATGGCTACACCTTC. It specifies CASNAGANYGYTF.